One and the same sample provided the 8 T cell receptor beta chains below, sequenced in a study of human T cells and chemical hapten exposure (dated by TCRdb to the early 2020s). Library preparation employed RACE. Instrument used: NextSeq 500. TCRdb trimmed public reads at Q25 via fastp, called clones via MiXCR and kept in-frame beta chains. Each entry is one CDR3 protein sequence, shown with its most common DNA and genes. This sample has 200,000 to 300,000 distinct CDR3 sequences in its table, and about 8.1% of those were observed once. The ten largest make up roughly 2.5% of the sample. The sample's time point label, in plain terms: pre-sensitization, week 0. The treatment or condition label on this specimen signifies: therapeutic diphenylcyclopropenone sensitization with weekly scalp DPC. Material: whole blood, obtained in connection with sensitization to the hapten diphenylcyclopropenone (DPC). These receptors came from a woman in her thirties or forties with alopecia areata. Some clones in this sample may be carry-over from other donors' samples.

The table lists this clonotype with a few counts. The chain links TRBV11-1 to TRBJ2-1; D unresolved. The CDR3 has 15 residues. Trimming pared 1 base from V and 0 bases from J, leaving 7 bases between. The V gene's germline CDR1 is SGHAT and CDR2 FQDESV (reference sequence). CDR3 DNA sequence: TGTGCCAGCAGCTTAGGACCTCCCTCCTACAATGAGCAGTTCTTC. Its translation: CASSLGPPSYNEQFF. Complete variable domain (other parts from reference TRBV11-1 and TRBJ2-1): EAEVAQSPRYKITEKSQAVAFWCDPISGHATLYWYRQILGQGPELLVQFQDESVVDDSQLPKDRFSAERLKGVDSTLKIQPAELGDSAMYLCASSLGPPSYNEQFFGPGTRLTVL.

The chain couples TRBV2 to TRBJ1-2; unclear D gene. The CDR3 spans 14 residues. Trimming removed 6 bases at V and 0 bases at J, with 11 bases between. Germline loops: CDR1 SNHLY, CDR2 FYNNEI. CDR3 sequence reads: CASRAALTNYGYTF. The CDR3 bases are TGTGCCAGCAGGGCTGCGCTCACTAACTATGGCTACACCTTC.

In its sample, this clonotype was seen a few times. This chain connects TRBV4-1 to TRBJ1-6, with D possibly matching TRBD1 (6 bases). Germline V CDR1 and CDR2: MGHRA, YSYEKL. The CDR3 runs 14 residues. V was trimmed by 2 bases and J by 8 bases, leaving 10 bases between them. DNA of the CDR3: TGCGCCAGCAGCCAAACCAGGGGCTATTCACCCCTCCACTTT. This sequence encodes CASSQTRGYSPLHF.

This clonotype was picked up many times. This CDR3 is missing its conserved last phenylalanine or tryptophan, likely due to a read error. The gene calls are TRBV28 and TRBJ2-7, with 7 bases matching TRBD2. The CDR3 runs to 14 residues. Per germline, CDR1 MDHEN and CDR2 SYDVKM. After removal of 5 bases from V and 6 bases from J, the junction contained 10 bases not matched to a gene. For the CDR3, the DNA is TGTGCCAGCAGTACACCGGGGGGTCAGGGCGAGCAGTACTCC. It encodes CASSTPGGQGEQYS.

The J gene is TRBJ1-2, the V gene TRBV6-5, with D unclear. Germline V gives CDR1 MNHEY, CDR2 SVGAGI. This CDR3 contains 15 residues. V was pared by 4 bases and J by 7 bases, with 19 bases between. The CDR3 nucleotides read TGTGCCAGCAGTTCGACTACAGAGAGACTTAGTGGCTACACCTTC. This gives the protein CASSSTTERLSGYTF.

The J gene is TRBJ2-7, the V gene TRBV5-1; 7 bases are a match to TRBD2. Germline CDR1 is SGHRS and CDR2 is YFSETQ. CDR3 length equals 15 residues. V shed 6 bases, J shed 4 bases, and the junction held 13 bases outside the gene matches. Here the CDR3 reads CASTSHEASGYEQYF. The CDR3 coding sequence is TGCGCCAGCACCTCCCACGAGGCTAGCGGATACGAGCAGTACTTC.

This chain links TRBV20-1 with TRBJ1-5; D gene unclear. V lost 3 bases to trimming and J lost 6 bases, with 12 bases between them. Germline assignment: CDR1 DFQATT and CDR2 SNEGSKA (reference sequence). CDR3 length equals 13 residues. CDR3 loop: CSARGDIVQPQHF. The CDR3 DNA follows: TGCAGTGCTAGGGGAGACATAGTTCAGCCCCAGCATTTT.

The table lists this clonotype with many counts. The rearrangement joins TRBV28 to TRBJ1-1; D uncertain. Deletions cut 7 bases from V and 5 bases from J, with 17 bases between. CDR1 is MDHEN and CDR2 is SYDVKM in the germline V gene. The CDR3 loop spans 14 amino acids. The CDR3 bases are TGTGCCAGCACTTCTCCCGGGCGGAAAACTGAAGCTTTCTTT. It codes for CASTSPGRKTEAFF.